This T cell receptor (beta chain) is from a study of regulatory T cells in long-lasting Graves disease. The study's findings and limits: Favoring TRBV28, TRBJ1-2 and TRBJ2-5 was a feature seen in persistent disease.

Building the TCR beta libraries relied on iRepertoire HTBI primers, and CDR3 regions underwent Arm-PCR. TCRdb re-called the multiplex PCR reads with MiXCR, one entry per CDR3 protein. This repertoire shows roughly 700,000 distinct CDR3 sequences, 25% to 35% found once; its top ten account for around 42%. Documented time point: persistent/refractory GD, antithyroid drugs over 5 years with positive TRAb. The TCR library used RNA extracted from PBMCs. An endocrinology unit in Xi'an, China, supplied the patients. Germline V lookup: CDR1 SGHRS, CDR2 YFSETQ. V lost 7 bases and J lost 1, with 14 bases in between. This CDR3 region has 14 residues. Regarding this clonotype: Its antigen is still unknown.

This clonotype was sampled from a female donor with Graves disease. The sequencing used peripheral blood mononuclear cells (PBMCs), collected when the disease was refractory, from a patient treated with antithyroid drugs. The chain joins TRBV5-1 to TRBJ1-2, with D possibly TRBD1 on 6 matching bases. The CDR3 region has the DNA TGCGCCAGCGCACGGGGGGACATTAACTATGGCTACACCTTC. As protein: CASARGDINYGYTF. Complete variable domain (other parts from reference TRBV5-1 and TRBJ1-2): KAGVTQTPRYLIKTRGQQVTLSCSPISGHRSVSWYQQTPGQGLQFLFEYFSETQRNKGNFPGRFSGRQFSNSRSEMNVSTLELGDSALYLCASARGDINYGYTFGSGTRLTVV.